This entry features one T cell receptor (beta chain) sequence. This sample is drawn from a study of T cells of healthy individuals. From the 5' RACE reads, TCRdb called clonotypes with MiXCR, one entry per CDR3 protein. In the table there are more than 85,000 distinct CDR3 sequences, roughly 18% of which are singletons. CDR1 is SGHVS, CDR2 FQNEAQ, per germline. Trimming took 5 bases from V and 4 from J; bases not matched to a gene: 6. The CDR3 totals 15 residues. The V call is TRBV7-8, the J call TRBJ2-7; 12 nucleotides align to TRBD2. The source is a human donor in good health. The CDR3 is CASSKTSGSIYEQYF. In nucleotides, the CDR3 is TGTGCCAGCAGCAAGACTAGCGGGAGTATATACGAGCAGTACTTC.